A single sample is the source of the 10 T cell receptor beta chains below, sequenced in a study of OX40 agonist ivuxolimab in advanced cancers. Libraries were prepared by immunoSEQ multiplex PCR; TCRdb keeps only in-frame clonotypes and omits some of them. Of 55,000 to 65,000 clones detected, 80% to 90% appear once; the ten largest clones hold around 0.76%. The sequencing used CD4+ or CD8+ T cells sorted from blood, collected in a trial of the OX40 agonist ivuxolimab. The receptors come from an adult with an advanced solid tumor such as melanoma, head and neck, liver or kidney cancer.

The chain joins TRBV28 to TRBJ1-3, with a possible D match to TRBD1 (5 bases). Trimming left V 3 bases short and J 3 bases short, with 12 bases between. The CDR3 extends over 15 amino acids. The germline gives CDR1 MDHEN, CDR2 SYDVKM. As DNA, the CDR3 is TGTGCCAGCAGTTTGGAGGGGCTGGTTGGAAACACCATATATTTT. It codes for CASSLEGLVGNTIYF.

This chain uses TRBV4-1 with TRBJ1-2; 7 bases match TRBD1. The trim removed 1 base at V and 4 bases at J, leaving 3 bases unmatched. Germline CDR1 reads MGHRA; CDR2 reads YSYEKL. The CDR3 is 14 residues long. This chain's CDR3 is CASSQGQGSYGYTF. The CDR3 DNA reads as TGCGCCAGCAGCCAAGGACAGGGCAGCTATGGCTACACCTTC.

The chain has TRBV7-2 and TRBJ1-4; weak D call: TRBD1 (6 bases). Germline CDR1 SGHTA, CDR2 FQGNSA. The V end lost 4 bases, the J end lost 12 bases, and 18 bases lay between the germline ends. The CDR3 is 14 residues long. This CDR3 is CASSSGTHKGELFF. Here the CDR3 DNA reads TGTGCCAGCAGCTCCGGGACACACAAGGGCGAACTGTTTTTT.

As DNA, the CDR3 is TGTGCCAGCAGCCAACTGCAGGGAGGAAATGAAAAACTGTTTTTT. Translating it yields CASSQLQGGNEKLFF. V gene TRBV14 combines with J gene TRBJ1-4; D is perhaps TRBD1 (5 bases). The CDR3 covers 15 residues. Trimming left V 2 bases short and J 5 bases short, with 12 bases between. Germline V CDR1 and CDR2: SGHDN, FVKESK.

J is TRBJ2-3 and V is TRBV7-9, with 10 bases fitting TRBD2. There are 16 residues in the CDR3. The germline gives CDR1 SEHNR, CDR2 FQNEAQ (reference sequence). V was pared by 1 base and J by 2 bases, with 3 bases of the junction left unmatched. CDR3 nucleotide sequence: TGTGCCAGCAGCTTAGTTAGCGGGAGGACCACAGATACGCAGTATTTT. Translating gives CASSLVSGRTTDTQYF.

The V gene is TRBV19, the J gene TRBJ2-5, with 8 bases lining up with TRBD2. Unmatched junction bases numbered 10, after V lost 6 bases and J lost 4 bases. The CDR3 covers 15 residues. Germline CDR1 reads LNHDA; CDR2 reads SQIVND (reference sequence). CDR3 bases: TGTGCCAGTAGCCGGGAGGGCCTCTTCTCAGAGACCCAGTACTTC. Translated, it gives CASSREGLFSETQYF.

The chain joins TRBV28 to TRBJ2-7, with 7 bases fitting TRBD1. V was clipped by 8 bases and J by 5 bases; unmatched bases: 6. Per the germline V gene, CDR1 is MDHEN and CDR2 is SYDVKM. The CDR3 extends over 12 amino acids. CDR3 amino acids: CASHRGVDEQYF. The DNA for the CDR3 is TGTGCCAGCCACAGGGGAGTGGACGAGCAGTACTTC.

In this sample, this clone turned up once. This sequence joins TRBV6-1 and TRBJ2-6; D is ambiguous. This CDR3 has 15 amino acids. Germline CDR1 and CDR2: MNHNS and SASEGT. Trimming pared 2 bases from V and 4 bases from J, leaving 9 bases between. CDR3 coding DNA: TGTGCCAGCAGTGAACGGTCAGAGGGGGCCAACGTCCTGACTTTC. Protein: CASSERSEGANVLTF.

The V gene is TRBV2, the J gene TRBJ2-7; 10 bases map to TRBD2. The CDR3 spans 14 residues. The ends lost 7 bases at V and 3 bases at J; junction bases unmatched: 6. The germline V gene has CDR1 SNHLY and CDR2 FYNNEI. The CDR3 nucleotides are TGTGCCAGCACCGGACTAGCGGCCTACTACGAGCAGTACTTC. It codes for CASTGLAAYYEQYF.

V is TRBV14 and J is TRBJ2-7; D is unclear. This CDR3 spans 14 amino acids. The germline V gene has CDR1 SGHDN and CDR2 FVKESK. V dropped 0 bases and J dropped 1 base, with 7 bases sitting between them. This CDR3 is CASSQDIGSYEQYF. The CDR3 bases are TGTGCCAGCAGCCAAGATATAGGGTCCTACGAGCAGTACTTC.